These T cell receptor beta chains were read from a single sample in a study of T cell responses to AZD1222 COVID-19 vaccine. The method was immunoSEQ multiplex PCR; TCRdb's version includes in-frame clones alone and lacks a portion of them. The table includes tens of thousands of clones, roughly 87% detected once. Sequencing used peripheral blood, obtained on day 0 of MenACWY control vaccination. These receptors originate from an adult in good health. Both conserved end residues are part of each CDR3. D genes are given only for firm matches. The listing skips clone size in some rows; elsewhere it reads once, few, many or a size class.

D gene	clone size	V gene	J gene	CDR3 protein	CDR3 DNA
.	.	TRBV5-1	TRBJ1-4	CASGDPPNEKLFF	TGCGCCAGCGGGGATCCACCTAATGAAAAACTGTTTTTT
.	.	TRBV6-1	TRBJ1-1	CASSEFVSPPEAFF	TGTGCCAGCAGTGAATTTGTCAGTCCCCCTGAAGCTTTCTTT
.	.	TRBV14	TRBJ1-2	CASSQASTGYGYTF	TGTGCCAGCAGCCAAGCGTCTACGGGCTATGGCTACACCTTC
TRBD2	.	TRBV19	TRBJ2-1	CASNRGLGYNEQFF	TGTGCCAGTAATAGGGGACTAGGATACAATGAGCAGTTCTTC
TRBD2	.	TRBV9	TRBJ2-1	CASSVATLTSGVEQFF	TGTGCCAGCAGCGTAGCTACCCTGACTAGCGGGGTTGAGCAGTTCTTC
.	.	TRBV19	TRBJ1-4	CASRRQALEEKLFF	TGTGCCAGTAGGCGGCAGGCCCTCGAGGAAAAACTGTTTTTT
.	.	TRBV5-1	TRBJ1-1	CASSPGAGTRMNTEAFF	TGCGCCAGCAGCCCCGGGGCAGGGACTCGTATGAACACTGAAGCTTTCTTT
.	.	TRBV7-2	TRBJ2-4	CASSLAVAKNIQYF	TGTGCCAGCAGCTTAGCGGTAGCCAAAAACATTCAGTACTTC
.	.	TRBV4-1	TRBJ1-2	CASSQAETAIYGYTF	TGCGCCAGCAGCCAAGCAGAGACAGCAATCTATGGCTACACCTTC
TRBD1	.	TRBV7-9	TRBJ2-5	CASSPKGAQSQETQYF	TGTGCCAGCAGCCCGAAGGGGGCACAAAGCCAAGAGACCCAGTACTTC
.	.	TRBV6-5	TRBJ1-1	CASSSVVNTEAFF	TGTGCCAGCAGTTCCGTCGTGAACACTGAAGCTTTCTTT
TRBD1	.	TRBV28	TRBJ2-7	CASSPGGQGVWKYF	TGTGCCAGCAGCCCTGGGGGACAGGGAGTATGGAAGTACTTC
.	.	TRBV10-3	TRBJ2-1	CAISERGNNEQFF	TGTGCCATCAGTGAAAGGGGAAACAATGAGCAGTTCTTC
TRBD2	.	TRBV5-4	TRBJ2-5	CASSWDRLAQETQYF	TGTGCCAGCAGCTGGGATCGACTAGCACAAGAGACCCAGTACTTC
.	.	TRBV12-3/TRBV12-4	TRBJ2-1	CASSRSFYEQFF	TGTGCCAGCAGTCGGAGTTTTTATGAGCAGTTCTTC
.	.	TRBV21-1	TRBJ1-2	CASRRRVGVGYTF	TGTGCCAGCAGGCGGAGGGTAGGGGTAGGCTACACCTTC
.	.	TRBV7-9	TRBJ1-1	CASSLEGGRNTEAFF	TGTGCCAGCAGCTTAGAAGGGGGGCGGAACACTGAAGCTTTCTTT
.	.	TRBV2	TRBJ1-2	CASSGDSLSNYGYTF	TGTGCCAGCAGTGGTGACAGCTTATCTAACTATGGCTACACCTTC
.	.	TRBV30	TRBJ1-6	CAWSGVGSPLHF	TGTGCCTGGAGTGGGGTTGGTTCACCCCTCCACTTT
.	.	TRBV18	TRBJ2-2	CASSREWIGTGELFF	TGTGCCAGCTCACGCGAGTGGATAGGCACCGGGGAGCTGTTTTTT
TRBD1	.	TRBV5-1	TRBJ1-2	CASSLGGQGSNYGYTF	TGCGCCAGCAGCTTGGGGGGACAGGGGAGCAACTATGGCTACACCTTC
.	.	TRBV28	TRBJ2-1	CASSLSAGGKENEQFF	TGTGCCAGCAGTTTATCGGCCGGGGGCAAGGAAAATGAGCAGTTCTTC
.	.	TRBV4-3	TRBJ1-1	CASSQDPSIQGSEAFF	TGCGCCAGCAGCCAAGACCCTTCCATCCAGGGCAGTGAAGCTTTCTTT
.	.	TRBV6-6	TRBJ1-1	CASSYRGGVNTEAFF	TGTGCCAGCAGTTACCGGGGGGGCGTGAACACTGAAGCTTTCTTT
TRBD2	.	TRBV6-5	TRBJ2-3	CASSWLAGGGDTQYF	TGTGCCAGCAGTTGGCTAGCGGGGGGAGGGGATACGCAGTATTTT
.	once	TRBV19	TRBJ1-3	CASSLGISGNTIYF	TGTGCCAGTAGTTTGGGCATTTCAGGAAACACCATATATTTT
.	.	TRBV7-2	TRBJ2-7	CASSSDRLEQYF	TGTGCCAGCAGCTCAGACAGGCTCGAGCAGTACTTC
.	.	TRBV2	TRBJ2-2	CASSPRGSDTGELFF	TGTGCCAGCAGCCCTCGAGGGTCGGACACCGGGGAGCTGTTTTTT
.	.	TRBV30	TRBJ1-2	CAWSPEGQGRGYTF	TGTGCCTGGAGTCCAGAAGGGCAGGGGAGAGGCTACACCTTC
.	.	TRBV2	TRBJ1-5	CASNGEVNQPQHF	TGTGCCAGCAACGGAGAGGTCAATCAGCCCCAGCATTTT
.	.	TRBV6-5	TRBJ2-7	CASSYSGSGSYEQYF	TGTGCCAGCAGTTACTCGGGGTCGGGGTCCTACGAGCAGTACTTC
.	once	TRBV28	TRBJ1-6	CASTPGGASWDSPLHF	TGTGCCAGCACCCCCGGGGGGGCATCTTGGGATTCACCCCTCCACTTT
TRBD1	few	TRBV30	TRBJ1-5	CAWSPPGQGLVYNQPQHF	TGTGCCTGGAGTCCTCCCGGACAGGGGTTGGTATACAATCAGCCCCAGCATTTT
TRBD1	.	TRBV6-5	TRBJ1-2	CASSYDRGSTGYTF	TGTGCCAGCAGTTACGACAGGGGGAGTACTGGCTACACCTTC
TRBD1	.	TRBV30	TRBJ1-2	CAWQTGTAYGYTF	TGTGCCTGGCAAACCGGGACAGCCTATGGCTACACCTTC
TRBD1	.	TRBV6-2/TRBV6-3	TRBJ1-3	CASSYSIGDRDLADTIYF	TGTGCCAGCAGTTACTCCATTGGGGACAGGGATCTTGCGGACACCATATATTTT
TRBD1	.	TRBV4-1	TRBJ1-4	CASSQVPGTGDEKLFF	TGCGCCAGCAGCCAAGTTCCCGGGACAGGGGATGAAAAACTGTTTTTT
.	.	TRBV19	TRBJ1-5	CASRDRINQPQHF	TGTGCCAGCCGTGACAGGATTAATCAGCCCCAGCATTTT
.	once	TRBV5-1	TRBJ1-1	CASSLIQPRNTEAFF	TGCGCCAGCAGCTTGATCCAGCCCCGGAACACTGAAGCTTTCTTT
.	once	TRBV7-2	TRBJ2-3	CASSLGDRGRVDTQYF	TGTGCCAGCAGCTTAGGGGATCGGGGACGGGTAGATACGCAGTATTTT
.	.	TRBV18	TRBJ2-7	CASSPDMTYEQYF	TGTGCCAGCTCACCCGACATGACCTACGAGCAGTACTTC
TRBD2	.	TRBV11-2	TRBJ2-1	CASSFLAGAGGSYNEQFF	TGTGCCAGCAGCTTCTTGGCGGGAGCGGGGGGTTCATACAATGAGCAGTTCTTC
.	.	TRBV7-8	TRBJ2-6	CASSLPRDPPLGANVLTF	TGTGCCAGCAGCTTACCACGGGATCCTCCTCTGGGGGCCAACGTCCTGACTTTC
.	once	TRBV20-1	TRBJ1-5	CSASTGNQPQHF	TGCAGTGCTAGTACTGGGAATCAGCCCCAGCATTTT
TRBD2	.	TRBV29-1	TRBJ2-7	CSVATSGGEQYF	TGCAGCGTCGCGACTAGCGGGGGCGAGCAGTACTTC
TRBD1	.	TRBV30	TRBJ2-7	CAWSALGDRAPYEQYF	TGTGCCTGGAGTGCCCTTGGGGACAGGGCCCCATACGAGCAGTACTTC
TRBD2	.	TRBV7-9	TRBJ2-3	CASSSSSGGITDTQYF	TGTGCCAGCAGCTCATCTAGCGGGGGGATCACAGATACGCAGTATTTT
.	.	TRBV6-2/TRBV6-3	TRBJ2-7	CASSTFSRSTYEQYF	TGTGCCAGCAGTACCTTCTCGCGGAGCACCTACGAGCAGTACTTC
.	few	TRBV6-6	TRBJ2-7	CASSYGDEQYF	TGTGCCAGCAGTTACGGGGACGAGCAGTACTTC